The clone carrying this T cell receptor (beta chain) was seen a handful of times. Its matching antigen is unknown. The data originate from a study of T-cell memory formation after mild COVID-19. Whole-study findings and limits: Chiefly within CM and EM were the contracting CD4+ clones; CD8+ ones were within EMRA.

TCRdb passed the 5' RACE reads through MiXCR, listing each CDR3 protein once. The sample holds approximately 400,000 distinct CDR3 sequences, roughly 26% seen once. V dropped 2 bases and J dropped 6; count of bases not matched to a gene: 13. The CDR3 extends over 17 amino acids. Germline V gene lookup returns CDR1 SGDLS and CDR2 YYNGEE. This TCR was recovered from an adult woman who had mild COVID-19 (a few samples of this study predate the infection). Cell type and time point are not known. Source material: PBMCs or a T cell subset sorted from them (not recorded which). V gene TRBV9 combines with J gene TRBJ2-1; the match to TRBD2 covers 8 bases. The DNA for the CDR3 is TGTGCCAGCAGCGTCCGTAGTTCGGCTAGCGGGTCCAATGAGCAGTTCTTC. It translates to CASSVRSSASGSNEQFF.